A selection of T cell receptor beta chains follows, all from one sample in a study of blood T cell repertoires in COVID-19. Libraries were prepared by immunoSEQ multiplex PCR; TCRdb keeps only in-frame clonotypes and omits some of them. The sample records approximately 260,000 clones, approximately 83% being singletons. Material for sequencing was peripheral blood. These receptors were collected from a woman aged 65 to 85 with acute or convalescent COVID-19. The CDR3 runs from the conserved cysteine through the conserved F or W. D genes are given only for firm matches. A clone size is listed for some rows: how often the clone was seen (once, few, many), or a class if it is expanded.

clone_size | j_call | v_call | d_call | cdr3_aa | cdr3_nt
few | TRBJ1-5 | TRBV4-1 | . | CASSQDGGAQGPQHF | TGCGCCAGCAGCCAAGACGGGGGGGCCCAGGGGCCCCAGCATTTT
. | TRBJ2-7 | TRBV2 | . | CASRVTTGVYEQYF | TGTGCCAGCAGGGTCACTACGGGAGTCTACGAGCAGTACTTC
. | TRBJ2-5 | TRBV4-1 | . | CASSQRWEETQYF | TGCGCCAGCAGCCAAAGGTGGGAGGAGACCCAGTACTTC
. | TRBJ1-2 | TRBV6-5 | . | CASTLGINYGYTF | TGTGCCAGCACCCTGGGCATAAACTATGGCTACACCTTC
. | TRBJ1-1 | TRBV14 | . | CASSQAQANTEAFF | TGTGCCAGCAGCCAAGCACAGGCGAACACTGAAGCTTTCTTT
. | TRBJ1-5 | TRBV5-4 | . | CASSGGLGQPQHF | TGTGCCAGCAGCGGGGGACTAGGTCAGCCCCAGCATTTT
. | TRBJ1-2 | TRBV5-1 | TRBD1 | CASSLDRASFNYGYTF | TGCGCCAGCAGCCTGGACAGGGCCTCCTTTAACTATGGCTACACCTTC
. | TRBJ2-1 | TRBV4-1 | TRBD2 | CASSQAGLAGGRQFF | TGCGCCAGCAGCCAAGCGGGACTAGCGGGGGGCCGCCAGTTCTTC
. | TRBJ2-7 | TRBV5-1 | TRBD2 | CASSFGAGGTYEQYF | TGCGCCAGCAGCTTTGGAGCGGGGGGAACCTACGAGCAGTACTTC
once | TRBJ1-5 | TRBV7-2 | TRBD1 | CASSATGMSNQPQHF | TGTGCCAGCAGCGCGACAGGGATGAGCAATCAGCCCCAGCATTTT
. | TRBJ2-1 | TRBV3-1/TRBV3-2 | TRBD1 | CASSLKGASNEQFF | TGTGCCAGCAGCCTGAAGGGGGCAAGCAATGAGCAGTTCTTC
. | TRBJ1-1 | TRBV7-2 | . | CASSSVGFAEAFF | TGTGCCAGCAGTTCTGTCGGGTTCGCTGAAGCTTTCTTT
. | TRBJ2-1 | TRBV3-1/TRBV3-2 | . | CASSQSERGGDNEQFF | TGTGCCAGCAGCCAAAGTGAGAGGGGGGGGGACAATGAGCAGTTCTTC
. | TRBJ1-6 | TRBV5-4 | TRBD1 | CASSPGTGLPLHF | TGTGCCAGCAGCCCCGGGACAGGGTTACCCCTCCACTTT
. | TRBJ1-2 | TRBV2 | TRBD1 | CASTTTGAGGYTF | TGTGCCAGCACCACGACAGGGGCGGGAGGCTACACCTTC
. | TRBJ1-2 | TRBV3-1/TRBV3-2 | . | CASRQQGSDGYTF | TGTGCCAGCAGGCAACAGGGCAGTGACGGCTACACCTTC
. | TRBJ1-2 | TRBV5-4 | TRBD1 | CASSTTGTGFGNYGYTF | TGTGCCAGCAGCACGACCGGGACAGGCTTTGGAAACTATGGCTACACCTTC
. | TRBJ1-2 | TRBV18 | . | CASSPKQENYGYTF | TGTGCCAGCTCACCAAAACAGGAGAACTATGGCTACACCTTC
. | TRBJ2-1 | TRBV27 | . | CASSLRSLAPNEQFF | TGTGCCAGCAGTCTTCGTTCATTAGCCCCCAATGAGCAGTTCTTC
. | TRBJ2-7 | TRBV2 | TRBD1 | CASSTDRGEEKQYF | TGTGCCAGCAGCACGGACAGGGGGGAAGAAAAGCAGTACTTC
. | TRBJ2-7 | TRBV20-1 | TRBD2 | CSARGGSEQYF | TGCAGTGCTAGGGGCGGGAGCGAGCAGTACTTC
. | TRBJ1-1 | TRBV21-1 | . | CASRAGKDTEAFF | TGTGCCAGCAGGGCCGGGAAGGACACTGAAGCTTTCTTT
. | TRBJ2-4 | TRBV19 | . | CASSPDIAKNIQYF | TGTGCCAGTAGTCCCGACATAGCCAAAAACATTCAGTACTTC